One and the same sample provided the 9 T cell receptor beta chains below, sequenced in a study of vaccination and CD4 T cells after COVID-19. The time point here: late sampling 161 to 241 days after vaccination in three convalescent patients. Documented treatment: roughly 10-day PBMC culture with coronavirus spike peptide pools or control peptides (ViraFEST assay). Cultured CD4+ T-cell DNA underwent Oncomine TCR Beta short-read sequencing. Via MiXCR, TCRdb re-called the PCR reads, giving one row per CDR3 protein. The sample records about 16,000 distinct CDR3 sequences, roughly 40% being singletons. Antigens for these TCRs are unknown. The sequenced sample was CD4+ T cells from blood, cultured in vitro, obtained about 7 months after SARS-CoV-2 vaccination. These receptors were collected from a human donor who had recovered from COVID-19.

This clonotype was seen a handful of times. V and J are TRBV19 and TRBJ1-1; D may be TRBD1 (5 bases). Germline assignment: CDR1 LNHDA and CDR2 SQIVND (reference sequence). The V end was cut by 3 bases, the J end by 7 bases, with 12 bases between. This CDR3 is built from 13 residues. CDR3 protein: CASSMGAGGEAFF. As DNA, the CDR3 is TGTGCCAGTAGTATGGGTGCTGGGGGTGAAGCTTTCTTT.

The rearrangement joins TRBV10-3 to TRBJ2-2; 12 bases are a match to TRBD1. CDR3 length: 20 residues. Germline values: CDR1 ENHRY, CDR2 SYGVKD. Trimming removed 3 bases from V and 3 bases from J; junction bases left unmatched: 14. For the CDR3, the DNA is TGTGCCATCAGTGATCCCCCGGGACAGGGGGCAAGGGTGTACACCGGGGAGCTGTTTTTT. This translates into CAISDPPGQGARVYTGELFF.

V gene TRBV7-2 combines with J gene TRBJ1-1, with 11 bases aligning to TRBD1. This CDR3 contains 14 residues. J gave up 7 bases and V 5 bases, and 6 bases lay outside the gene matches. Germline CDR1 SGHTA, CDR2 FQGNSA. CDR3 sequence: CASSQDRGRGEAFF. The CDR3 nucleotides read TGTGCCAGCAGCCAGGACAGGGGGCGGGGTGAAGCTTTCTTT.

The chain uses TRBV20-1 and TRBJ1-2; 7 positions match TRBD1. CDR1 is DFQATT, CDR2 SNEGSKA, per germline (reference sequence). The CDR3 totals 15 residues. Trimming at V came to 0 bases and at J to 7 bases, leaving 11 bases not matched to a gene. The CDR3, as DNA: TGCAGTGCTAGAGATCTCGACAGGGAGGGTTCTGGCTACACCTTC. This sequence encodes CSARDLDREGSGYTF.

This chain links TRBV20-1 with TRBJ1-6; the D gene is possibly TRBD1 (6 bases). The germline gives CDR1 DFQATT, CDR2 SNEGSKA (reference sequence). The V end was cut by 2 bases, the J end by 9 bases, with 17 bases between. This CDR3 contains 15 residues. Here the CDR3 DNA reads TGCAGTGCTAGATCTGGACAGTTGGGGAGTTCACCCCTCCACTTT. It translates to CSARSGQLGSSPLHF.

This chain links TRBV7-2 with TRBJ2-7; TRBD2 matches 8 bases. J was trimmed by 6 bases and V by 5 bases; bases with no gene match: 9. This CDR3 spans 14 amino acids. The V gene's germline CDR1 is SGHTA and CDR2 FQGNSA. For the CDR3, the DNA is TGTGCCAGCAGCCTGGGACTAGTAACGCTCGAGCAGTACTTC. Translated, it gives CASSLGLVTLEQYF.

J is TRBJ2-7 and V is TRBV6-5; 8 bases are a match to TRBD2. This CDR3 is built from 18 residues. V lost 4 bases, J lost 0 bases, and 14 bases stayed unmatched. The germline V gene has CDR1 MNHEY and CDR2 SVGAGI. The CDR3 DNA is TGTGCCAGCAGTTCCCCGTACGCTCGCAGCGGGAGCTCCTACGAGCAGTACTTC. It is translated as CASSSPYARSGSSYEQYF.

The CDR3 DNA follows: TGTGCCAGCAGAGCCGGAGGGACAGGGGTCCTTTATGGCTACACCTTC. Protein sequence: CASRAGGTGVLYGYTF. The chain combines TRBV2 with TRBJ1-2; TRBD1 aligns across 10 bases. The V gene end was trimmed by 6 bases and the J gene end by 5 bases; junction bases not matched to a gene: 12. Germline V gene sequence: CDR1 SNHLY, CDR2 FYNNEI. CDR3 length: 16 amino acids. The complete variable domain, with remaining parts taken from reference TRBV2 and TRBJ1-2, reads EPEVTQTPSHQVTQMGQEVILRCVPISNHLYFYWYRQILGQKVEFLVSFYNNEISEKSEIFDDQFSVERPDGSNFTLKIRSTKLEDSAMYFCASRAGGTGVLYGYTFGSGTRLTVV.

This chain joins TRBV6-5 and TRBJ1-1; weak D call: TRBD1 (5 bases). V was clipped by 2 bases and J by 8 bases, with 9 bases between them. From germline, CDR1 is MNHEY and CDR2 SVGAGI. The CDR3 is made up of 12 amino acids. CDR3 DNA sequence: TGTGCCAGCAGTTACGGAGGGGAAGAAGCTTTCTTT. Translation gives CASSYGGEEAFF.